These T cell receptor beta chains were read from a single sample in a study of T cell changes during pregnancy in multiple sclerosis. TCRdb keeps only in-frame clones here, not all; method: immunoSEQ multiplex PCR. Of approximately 130,000 clones detected, 90% to 98% appear once; the ten largest clones hold more than 0.4%. The sample here was peripheral blood, taken after pregnancy. The receptors come from a female donor with multiple sclerosis, enrolled in a pregnancy study. CDR3s include the opening cysteine and the closing phenylalanine or tryptophan. Fields, in order: J gene, D gene, V gene, clone size, CDR3 DNA, CDR3 protein. The D gene is left open where the match is weak. For some rows the clone size is stated as once, few or many, or as a class when expanded; others skip it.

>TRBJ2-2|TRBD2|TRBV9|NA
TGTGCCAGCAGCCCCCGAAGCGGGGGTAACACCGGGGAGCTGTTTTTT
CASSPRSGGNTGELFF
>TRBJ2-7|TRBD2|TRBV27|NA
TGTGCCAGCAGTTTTGGAGCGGGAGGGCACTACGAGCAGTACTTC
CASSFGAGGHYEQYF
>TRBJ1-4|TRBD1|TRBV7-2|NA
TGTGCCAGCAGCTTTCAGGGGGCCGGGAGTGAAAAACTGTTTTTT
CASSFQGAGSEKLFF
>TRBJ2-3|NA|TRBV5-1|NA
TGCGCCAGCAGCTCCGGACACATCACAGATACGCAGTATTTT
CASSSGHITDTQYF
>TRBJ1-1|NA|TRBV14|once
TGTGCCAGCAGCCTGCATATAGAGAACACTGAAGCTTTCTTT
CASSLHIENTEAFF
>TRBJ2-7|NA|TRBV7-9|NA
TGTGCCAGCAGCTTAGTGGGGGCTGGATCCTACGAGCAGTACTTC
CASSLVGAGSYEQYF
>TRBJ2-5|NA|TRBV6-5|NA
TGTGCCACAAAACAGGGTATGGCCCAAGAGACCCAGTACTTC
CATKQGMAQETQYF
>TRBJ1-4|NA|TRBV11-2|NA
TGTGCCAGCAGCCCGCGCCCTCCCTATGGGACCGCGGGAGCAGGGGAACTGTTTTTT
CASSPRPPYGTAGAGELFF
>TRBJ2-5|NA|TRBV18|NA
TGTGCCAGCTCACCACTGGCTTCTCAAGAGACCCAGTACTTC
CASSPLASQETQYF
>TRBJ2-5|NA|TRBV7-2|NA
TGTGCCAGCAGCCTCCCAATTATCGGTCAAGAGACCCAGTACTTC
CASSLPIIGQETQYF
>TRBJ2-5|TRBD2|TRBV2|NA
TGTGCCAGCACCTCGACTAGCGGGAGGGCCGGGGAGCAGTACTTC
CASTSTSGRAGEQYF
>TRBJ2-5|TRBD2|TRBV19|NA
TGTGCCAGTAGTACCCTTCGACTAGCGGGACTTGAAGAGACCCAGTACTTC
CASSTLRLAGLEETQYF
>TRBJ2-1|NA|TRBV5-4|NA
TGTGCCAGCAGCGCGCCCAGGAATGAGCAGTTCTTC
CASSAPRNEQFF
>TRBJ2-7|NA|TRBV25-1|NA
TGTGCCAGCAGTGGGGTCCACTACTACGAGCAGTACTTC
CASSGVHYYEQYF
>TRBJ2-1|TRBD2|TRBV4-1|NA
TGCGCCAGCAGCCCCAGACTAGCGGGAGGGGGTAGGGTCGGGGATGAGCAGTTCTTC
CASSPRLAGGGRVGDEQFF
>TRBJ1-5|NA|TRBV28|NA
TGTGCCAGCAGTTTATTGTCCGGGTCGCAGCATTTT
CASSLLSGSQHF
>TRBJ2-3|NA|TRBV28|NA
TGTGCCAGCATCGGGTACAGCGGCGGAGCCAGAGATACGCAGTATTTT
CASIGYSGGARDTQYF
>TRBJ1-3|NA|TRBV27|NA
TGTGCCAGCAGTATAACTGCGAGCTCTGGAAACACCATATATTTT
CASSITASSGNTIYF
>TRBJ2-7|TRBD2|TRBV5-5|NA
TGTGCCAGCAGCTTGGGGACTAGCGGAATTTACGAGCAGTACTTC
CASSLGTSGIYEQYF
>TRBJ2-7|TRBD2|TRBV5-6|once
TGTGCCAGCAGCTATATAGCGGGAGTTGAGAAGGGCTACGAGCAGTACTTC
CASSYIAGVEKGYEQYF
>TRBJ2-5|TRBD2|TRBV27|NA
TGTGCCAGCAGTCCCTCCCAGCTAGCGGGAAAAGAGACCCAGTACTTC
CASSPSQLAGKETQYF
>TRBJ2-1|NA|TRBV2|once
TGTGCCAGCAGACCCGGGGGAAATGAGCAGTTCTTC
CASRPGGNEQFF
>TRBJ1-2|TRBD1|TRBV5-4|once
TGTGCCAGCAGCTTGGAAGGGGACAGGGTAAACGGCTACACCTTC
CASSLEGDRVNGYTF
>TRBJ2-1|NA|TRBV28|once
TGTGCCAGCAGTCCCCCGACACTCCTCTCCTACAATGAGCAGTTCTTC
CASSPPTLLSYNEQFF